Presented here are 7 T cell receptor beta chains from one specimen sequenced in a study of CD8+ T cells in alopecia areata. Treatment denoted: oral pan-JAK inhibitor, 5-10 mg twice daily. The sequencing template was cDNA reverse transcribed from extracted RNA. Libraries were prepared by immunoSEQ multiplex PCR; TCRdb keeps only in-frame clonotypes and omits some of them. The sample has some 200,000 clones, around 60% seen once; the top ten hold approximately 3.4%. The source material was CD4+ T cells sorted from blood, sampled at week 4, from a patient treated with tofacitinib. All receptors derive from a human donor with alopecia areata.

The chain uses TRBV7-2 and TRBJ2-5; no firm D call. Germline CDR1 reads SGHTA; CDR2 reads FQGNSA. The CDR3 is 16 residues long. Trimming left V 4 bases short and J 2 bases short, with 17 bases between. The CDR3 spells CASSSPKGLTQETQYF. The DNA for the CDR3 is TGTGCCAGCAGCTCCCCGAAAGGGCTCACTCAAGAGACCCAGTACTTC.

The V and J genes are TRBV30 and TRBJ1-3, with D possibly matching TRBD1 (6 bases). The V gene's germline CDR1 is GTSNPN and CDR2 SVGIG (reference sequence). The V end was cut by 0 bases, the J end by 4 bases, with 13 bases between. The CDR3 is 15 residues long. The CDR3 DNA is TGTGCCTGGAGTGTATTGGGGGCCGGAGGAAACACCATATATTTT. This codes for CAWSVLGAGGNTIYF.

In its sample, this clone was seen a few times. The rearrangement links TRBV30 to TRBJ2-1; 8 bases align to TRBD1. This CDR3 has 14 amino acids. Germline loops: CDR1 GTSNPN, CDR2 SVGIG (reference sequence). The V gene end was trimmed by 0 bases and the J gene end by 8 bases; junction bases not matched to a gene: 6. CDR3 region: CAWSVRTGFDEQFF. CDR3 nucleotide sequence: TGTGCCTGGAGTGTACGGACAGGGTTCGATGAGCAGTTCTTC.

The chain recombines TRBV29-1 with TRBJ2-5; D could derive from TRBD1 or TRBD2 (5 bases each). The CDR3 is 14 residues long. Germline loops: CDR1 SQVTM, CDR2 ANQGSEA. Trimming stripped 7 bases from V and 1 base from J, with 16 bases between. CDR3 DNA: TGCAGCGCCTTCCGGGACCATCTCCAAGAGACCCAGTACTTC. This codes for CSAFRDHLQETQYF. The entire variable domain, with the rest obtained from reference TRBV29-1 and TRBJ2-5, is as follows: SAVISQKPSRDICQRGTSLTIQCQVDSQVTMMFWYRQQPGQSLTLIATANQGSEATYESGFVIDKFPISRPNLTFSTLTVSNMSPEDSSIYLCSAFRDHLQETQYFGPGTRLLVL.

This clone occurred once. The chain carries TRBV7-8 and TRBJ1-6; no clear D gene. CDR3 length: 16 amino acids. Trimming shortened V by 0 bases and J by 3 bases, and 9 bases separated the two germline ends. Germline CDR1 is SGHVS and CDR2 is FQNEAQ. Written as DNA, the CDR3 is TGTGCCAGCAGCTTAGCGCTGGCAGACTATAATTCACCCCTCCACTTT. Its protein product is CASSLALADYNSPLHF.

This clone was detected a few times. This chain links TRBV2 with TRBJ2-3; D gene ambiguous. Trimming took off 1 base at V and 7 bases at J, with 3 bases between the two ends. Germline V gene data show CDR1 as SNHLY and CDR2 as FYNNEI. The CDR3 totals 11 residues. In DNA form, the CDR3 reads TGTGCCAGCAGTGAAGGATATACGCAGTATTTT. Translating gives CASSEGYTQYF.

The chain recombines TRBV23-1 with TRBJ1-1; possible D gene TRBD1, 5 bases. TRBV23-1 belongs to the ORF category, with a function that is uncertain. V was trimmed by 3 bases and J by 6 bases, leaving 17 bases between them. This CDR3 has 15 residues. The CDR3 bases are TGCGCCAGCAGTCATCGTAACAGGCAGTGCTCTGAAGCTTTCTTT. Translation gives CASSHRNRQCSEAFF.